Shown below are 21 T cell receptor beta chains from a single sample sequenced in a study of molecular identifiers for immune sequencing clone quantification. TCRdb itself ran the PCR reads through MiXCR, one entry per CDR3 protein. The sample has around 320,000 distinct CDR3 sequences, 24% seen once. The sample comprised naive CD8+ T cells from blood, with Jurkat cell RNA spiked in. Documented subset: FACS-sorted CD8+CD4-CCR7+CD45RA+ naive T cells. These receptors all come from a human donor in good health. Some libraries in this study had Jurkat cell RNA spiked in.

Ten or more counts support this clonotype. The CDR3 loop reads CASSLSGRQFNQPQHF. DNA of the CDR3: TGTGCCAGCAGTTTATCCGGCCGACAGTTCAATCAGCCCCAGCATTTT. The V gene is TRBV27, the J gene TRBJ1-5; TRBD1 might be the D (5 bases). Trimming pared 0 bases from V and 3 bases from J, leaving 12 bases between. Germline values: CDR1 MNHEY, CDR2 SMNVEV (reference sequence). The CDR3 runs 16 residues.

The V call is TRBV7-8, the J call TRBJ2-2, with D perhaps matching TRBD2 (6 bases). The CDR3 sequence is 16 residues long. Germline CDR1 reads SGHVS; CDR2 reads FQNEAQ. Trimming took 5 bases from V and 1 from J, leaving 14 bases between them. The CDR3 sequence: CASSRTPGENTGELFF. Here the CDR3 DNA reads TGTGCCAGCAGCCGGACCCCGGGGGAGAACACCGGGGAGCTGTTTTTT. The full variable domain, with the rest looked up from reference TRBV7-8 and TRBJ2-2, is GAGVSQSPRYKVAKRGQDVALRCDPISGHVSLFWYQQALGQGPEFLTYFQNEAQLDKSGLPSDRFFAERPEGSVSTLKIQRTQQEDSAVYLCASSRTPGENTGELFFGEGSRLTVL.

This clonotype appeared many times. The V gene is TRBV6-5, the J gene TRBJ1-1; D remains ambiguous. CDR3 length equals 17 residues. Germline V gene lookup returns CDR1 MNHEY and CDR2 SVGAGI. With 2 bases removed from V and 3 bases from J, the gap between germline ends came to 19 bases. The CDR3 DNA reads TGTGCCAGCAGTTACAGTGACGGAAGCATAACGGACACTGAAGCTTTCTTT. It codes for CASSYSDGSITDTEAFF.

In regard to this clonotype: Being one base from a much bigger clone, this may be a read error. The chain carries TRBV7-2 and TRBJ2-5; 9 bases map to TRBD2. V lost 9 bases and J lost 4; bases outside the gene matches: 18. Germline CDR1 SGHTA, CDR2 FQGNSA. This CDR3 spans 17 amino acids. The CDR3 loop is CASIGGLAGRVPETQYF. The DNA for the CDR3 is TGTGCCAGTATAGGGGGACTAGCTGGCCGGGTTCCAGAGACCCAGTACTTC. The entire variable domain, with the rest obtained from reference TRBV7-2 and TRBJ2-5, is as follows: GAGVSQSPSNKVTEKGKDVELRCDPISGHTALYWYRQSLGQGLEFLIYFQGNSAPDKSGLPSDRFSAERTGGSVSTLTIQRTQQEDSAVYLCASIGGLAGRVPETQYFGPGTRLLVL.

This clonotype was recorded a few times. Its ends do not fully match the called genes, so a read error is possible. This chain connects TRBV24-1 to TRBJ2-2; 12 bases map to TRBD2. The CDR3 has 16 amino acids. CDR1 and CDR2 (germline): KGHDR, SFDVKD. This chain's CDR3 is CATSDPTSGGTGELVF. The CDR3 bases are TGTGCCACCAGTGATCCAACTAGCGGGGGGACCGGGGAGCTGGTTTTT.

This clonotype was observed a handful of times. This sequence joins TRBV2 and TRBJ2-6, with 9 bases aligning to TRBD1. In germline, CDR1 is SNHLY, CDR2 FYNNEI. The CDR3 is made up of 22 amino acids. V lost 10 bases, J lost 0 bases, and 25 bases stayed unmatched. The CDR3, as DNA: TGTGCCATCAACAGGAGGGGAAACAGGGGGCTCCCCTCCTACTCTGGGGCCAACGTCCTGACTTTC. It encodes CAINRRGNRGLPSYSGANVLTF.

With regard to this clonotype: This may arise from a read error, as a much more abundant clone is one base away. V and J are TRBV4-3 and TRBJ2-7; no clear D gene. Per the germline V gene, CDR1 is LGHNA and CDR2 is YSLEER. V was shortened by 0 bases and J by 2 bases, with 5 bases between the two germline ends. The CDR3 is 13 amino acids. The CDR3 protein is CASSQDTTYEQYF. CDR3 in DNA: TGCGCCAGCAGCCAAGATACGACCTACGAGCAGTACTTC.

This clonotype was counted at least ten times. V usage is TRBV12-3 or TRBV12-4 and J usage is TRBJ2-5; 7 bases agree with TRBD2. V shed 4 bases, J shed 2 bases, and the junction held 7 bases outside the gene matches. This CDR3 is 15 amino acids long. The CDR3 DNA sequence: TGTGCCAGCAGTTCTCCTAGGGAGGGACAAGAGACCCAGTACTTC. As protein: CASSSPREGQETQYF.

The V and J genes are TRBV2 and TRBJ1-5; D unclear. Germline V gives CDR1 SNHLY, CDR2 FYNNEI. This CDR3 has 12 residues. Trimming pared 9 bases from V and 3 bases from J, leaving 9 bases between. CDR3 loop: CARWWSNQPQHF. The CDR3 DNA follows: TGTGCCAGGTGGTGGTCCAATCAGCCCCAGCATTTT.

Details on this clonotype: A much larger clone lies one base from this, so it may be a read error. Since the CDR3 does not end with the conserved phenylalanine or tryptophan, this likely comes from a read error. The J gene is TRBJ1-6, the V gene TRBV20-1; D possibly corresponds to TRBD1 (6 bases). Looked up from germline, CDR1 is DFQATT and CDR2 is SNEGSKA (reference sequence). V lost 0 bases to trimming and J lost 6 bases, with 15 bases between them. This CDR3 comprises 16 residues. DNA of the CDR3: TGCAGTGCTAGAGATTTGGGAGCCAGGGGTAATTCACCCCTCCACTCT. Its protein product is CSARDLGARGNSPLHS.

This clonotype has a handful of counts. The rearrangement uses TRBV7-9 and TRBJ2-7; 7 nucleotides agree with TRBD1. The CDR3 loop spans 15 amino acids. Trimming removed 0 bases from V and 2 bases from J; junction bases left unmatched: 4. The germline gives CDR1 SEHNR, CDR2 FQNEAQ (reference sequence). The CDR3: CASSLAPGQTYEQYF. The CDR3 region has the DNA TGTGCCAGCAGCTTAGCCCCGGGACAGACCTACGAGCAGTACTTC. Using reference TRBV7-9 and TRBJ2-7 for the parts outside the CDR3, the full variable domain is DTGVSQNPRHKITKRGQNVTFRCDPISEHNRLYWYRQTLGQGPEFLTYFQNEAQLEKSRLLSDRFSAERPKGSFSTLEIQRTEQGDSAMYLCASSLAPGQTYEQYFGPGTRLTVT.

This clonotype was picked up many times. V usage is TRBV20-1 and J usage is TRBJ2-5, with 8 positions matching TRBD2. J was trimmed by 3 bases and V by 2 bases; bases with no gene match: 2. The CDR3 runs to 13 residues. Germline V gene lookup returns CDR1 DFQATT and CDR2 SNEGSKA (reference sequence). For the CDR3, the DNA is TGCAGTGCTAGAATTAGCGGGGAAGAGACCCAGTACTTC. This codes for CSARISGEETQYF.

This clonotype came up many times. The chain has TRBV12-3 or TRBV12-4 and TRBJ2-5; 10 bases map to TRBD2. The CDR3 has 17 amino acids. J was trimmed by 2 bases and V by 3 bases; bases with no gene match: 9. The CDR3 sequence: CASSFERGGRGQETQYF. The CDR3 bases are TGTGCCAGCAGTTTCGAGCGGGGGGGCCGGGGACAAGAGACCCAGTACTTC.

The chain combines TRBV30 with TRBJ2-2; D is ambiguous. Germline values: CDR1 GTSNPN, CDR2 SVGIG (reference sequence). This CDR3 spans 11 amino acids. Trimming took 8 bases from V and 3 from J, leaving 7 bases between them. The CDR3 protein is CATGYTGELFF. For the CDR3, the DNA is TGTGCCACCGGGTACACCGGGGAGCTGTTTTTT.

Note on this clonotype: No conserved phenylalanine or tryptophan ends this CDR3, so it is likely a read error. The DNA is left out, because the CDR3 cannot be placed on it with certainty; the CDR3 is given as TCRdb lists it. The chain uses TRBV4-1 and TRBJ2-5. Ends included, the CDR3 has 12 residues. CDR1 and CDR2 from the germline V gene are MGHRA and YSYEKL. CDR3 residues: CASSQDPACQSS.

This clonotype has ten or more counts. The chain combines TRBV6-6 with TRBJ1-6; D may be TRBD1 (6 bases). Trimming left V 5 bases short and J 1 base short, with 18 bases between. Germline CDR1 reads MNHNY; CDR2 reads SVGAGI (reference sequence). This CDR3 spans 18 amino acids. The CDR3 spells CASSTGMGIASYNSPLHF. The CDR3 region has the DNA TGTGCCAGCAGTACAGGGATGGGGATTGCTTCCTATAATTCACCCCTCCACTTT.

The genes are TRBV3-1 and TRBJ1-2; no clear D. Germline lookup yields CDR1 LGHDT and CDR2 YNNKEL (reference sequence). The CDR3 spans 15 residues. Trimming took off 4 bases at V and 0 bases at J, with 12 bases between the two ends. DNA for the CDR3: TGTGCCAGCAGCCCAGATTCCTTTGCTAACTATGGCTACACCTTC. As protein: CASSPDSFANYGYTF.

This clonotype appeared many times. V is TRBV20-1 and J is TRBJ1-4; perhaps TRBD1 as D (5 bases). Germline CDR1 DFQATT, CDR2 SNEGSKA (reference sequence). The CDR3 runs to 14 residues. Trimming stripped 5 bases from V and 8 bases from J, with 18 bases between. The CDR3 DNA follows: TGCAGTGCTCAGGATGGGGTTAAGGGGGAAAAACTGTTTTTT. This translates into CSAQDGVKGEKLFF.

This clonotype was detected a few times. The CDR3 reads CASSLESLEQFF. DNA for the CDR3: TGTGCCAGCAGCTTGGAGTCGCTTGAGCAGTTCTTC. This chain connects TRBV5-6 to TRBJ2-1, with D unclear. V lost 0 bases, J lost 9 bases, and 7 bases lay in between. The CDR3 loop spans 12 amino acids. Germline CDR1 is SGHDT and CDR2 is YYEEEE.

This clonotype was counted many times. This rearrangement joins TRBV4-3 to TRBJ1-1; no clear D. This CDR3 is 17 amino acids long. Per the germline V gene, CDR1 is LGHNA and CDR2 is YSLEER. The V and J ends lost 1 base and 6 bases respectively, with 21 bases between them. The CDR3 protein is CASSQGGRARPGAEAFF. CDR3 coding DNA: TGCGCCAGCAGCCAAGGGGGTAGGGCGCGGCCGGGAGCTGAAGCTTTCTTT.

Note on this clonotype: This may stem from a read error, because a much larger clone lies one nucleotide away. Since the CDR3 does not end with the conserved phenylalanine or tryptophan, this likely comes from a read error. The chain uses TRBV12-3 or TRBV12-4 and TRBJ1-4; D not resolved. The CDR3 consists of 14 residues. V lost 3 bases and J 5 bases, leaving 10 bases between the germline ends. CDR3: CASSLYGRNEKLFS. The CDR3 DNA reads as TGTGCCAGCAGTTTGTACGGAAGAAATGAAAAACTGTTTTCT.